This TCR beta chain was obtained from a study of blood T cell repertoires in COVID-19. The ends were cut back, 5 bases at V and 1 base at J, with 14 bases in the middle. This CDR3 region has 15 residues. Germline V lookup: CDR1 SEHNR, CDR2 FQNEAQ (reference sequence). Data came from immunoSEQ multiplex PCR; TCRdb stores just in-frame clones and leaves some out. The sample contains about 400,000 clones, 88% of which appear only once. The V and J genes are TRBV7-9 and TRBJ1-1; a weak D match, TRBD1 (5 bases). This TCR was sampled from a woman aged 40 to 50 with acute COVID-19. Source material: PBMCs or T cells enriched from blood (not recorded which). CDR3 region: CASSPSTVGNTEAFF. CDR3 in DNA: TGTGCCAGCAGCCCGTCGACAGTCGGGAACACTGAAGCTTTCTTT.